This T cell receptor (beta chain) derives from a study of T cells in Graves' hyperthyroidism and ophthalmopathy. General observations from the study: Among clonotypes expanded in thyroid above 0.001, most were also found in blood.

As to this clonotype: What it binds is not known.

RNA transcripts served as the template for amplifying TCR beta CDR3 regions. Carried out on the TCR CDR3, a first-round RT-PCR used the HTBI primer set. TCRdb reanalysed the multiplex PCR reads using MiXCR and keeps one entry per CDR3 protein. The sample records hundreds of thousands of distinct CDR3 sequences, roughly 46% being singletons. The length of the CDR3 is 14 residues. From germline, CDR1 is MNHEY and CDR2 SVGAGI. V dropped 5 bases and J dropped 5 bases, with 15 bases sitting between them. Newly diagnosed hyperthyroidism, duration under 2 months, in patients aged 18 to 65. Clinical symptoms, serum thyroxine and TRAb, thyroid ultrasound and orbital computed tomography were used for the diagnoses.

Input material: peripheral blood or thyroid tissue (not recorded which). The chain combines TRBV6-5 with TRBJ2-5; D gene ambiguous. The clonotype originates from a woman aged 18-30 years with Graves' hyperthyroidism. CDR3 amino acids: CASSPQAYGETQYF. The CDR3 DNA follows: TGTGCCAGCAGTCCGCAGGCATATGGGGAGACCCAGTACTTC.